This T cell receptor (beta chain) originates from a study of T cells in Graves' hyperthyroidism and ophthalmopathy. Study-level findings and limits: Using 13 V-J features, a model discriminated ophthalmopathy from stable hyperthyroidism.

V was clipped by 2 bases and J by 4 bases; unmatched bases: 8. CDR1 is KGHDR, CDR2 SFDVKD, per germline. The CDR3 contains 17 residues. TCR beta CDR3 region amplification was performed from RNA transcripts. First-round RT-PCR targeting the TCR CDR3 was performed with the HTBI primer set. TCRdb itself ran the multiplex PCR reads through MiXCR, one entry per CDR3 protein. Of around 700,000 distinct CDR3 sequences listed, roughly 20% are singletons. This clonotype turned up a few times. Its antigen is still unknown. For the diagnoses, clinical symptoms, serum thyroxine and TRAb, thyroid ultrasound and orbital computed tomography were used. Blood was sampled at initial diagnosis of hyperthyroidism, prior to onset of any ophthalmopathy symptoms. Cells are PBMCs isolated from about 10 ml of fresh blood.

This chain joins TRBV24-1 and TRBJ2-3, with 10 positions matching TRBD2. Specimen: blood. The TCR comes from a woman aged 45-65 years with Graves' hyperthyroidism that later progressed to Graves' ophthalmopathy. CDR3 nucleotides: TGTGCCACCAGTGATTGGGGCGGGACTAGCGAAGCAGATACGCAGTATTTT. This translates into CATSDWGGTSEADTQYF.